Described below is a single TCR beta chain sequence and its context. The CDR3 has 12 amino acids. TCRdb keeps only in-frame clones here, not all; method: immunoSEQ multiplex PCR. The table includes tens of thousands of clones, around 94% detected once. The entry originates in a study of OX40 agonist ivuxolimab in advanced cancers. Study information: Patients were treated with ivuxolimab, an agonistic anti-OX40 (CD134) antibody. Every 2 weeks, patients received ivuxolimab intravenously, dosed at 0.01 to 10 mg/kg.

The sequenced sample was CD4+ or CD8+ T cells sorted from blood, obtained in a trial of the OX40 agonist ivuxolimab. The TCR sequence derives from an adult with an advanced solid tumor such as melanoma, head and neck, liver or kidney cancer. The chain recombines TRBV21-1 with TRBJ1-5. TRBV21-1 is tagged as a pseudogene. The CDR3 DNA sequence: TGTGCCAGCAGCAGGGGATGCCAGCCCCAGCATTTT. Protein sequence: CASSRGCQPQHF.